The present entry profiles one TCR beta chain with its context. Its antigen has not been determined. No base quality values were provided; no much bigger clone lies one nucleotide off. The germline ends are 10 bases apart after V is trimmed by 0 bases and J by 7 bases. Per the germline V gene (reference sequence), SEHNR is the CDR1 and FQNEAQ is the CDR2. The CDR3 contains 15 residues, cysteine and phenylalanine counted. Only CDR3 DNA remains: 45 bases, in frame from the first base. This sample was included in a study of vaccination and CD4 T cells after COVID-19 (dated by TCRdb to between 2022 and 2023). At the level of the whole study: Convalescent patients had a positive SARS-CoV-2 result on nasal swab PCR, and of these patients, about ten had mild disease and one had severe disease. The convalescent cohort included six males and four females, with two Hispanic individuals, seven Caucasians, two Asians and one multiracial person. Each participant got two doses of either the Pfizer-BioNTech BNT162b2 vaccine (n=8) or the Moderna mRNA-1273 vaccine (n=2). The spike-specific CD4+ TCR repertoire was compared before and after mRNA vaccination in fewer than eleven COVID-19 convalescent patients and a handful of infection-naive healthy vaccine recipients. The cultures were stimulated with overlapping spike peptide pools from SARS-CoV-2 and from the common cold coronaviruses HCoV-NL63, HCoV-OC43 and HCoV-229E. Post-vaccine blood samples were taken a median of about 77 days after the second vaccine dose, with a range of about 13 to 250 days. Control cultures received a CEFX viral epitope pool as the positive control, an HIV-1 Nef peptide pool as the negative control, or no peptide. Post-COVID blood samples from convalescent patients were collected a median of around 100 days after diagnosis, with a range of about 30 to 170 days. What the study reported, not specific to this receptor: In convalescent patients, nearly all vaccine-specific clones (304 of 307) were found to be mono-reactive for SARS-CoV-2 spike rather than cross-reactive with common cold coronaviruses. Although the median number of SARS-CoV-2-reactive clonotypes went up from approximately 20 after infection to 35 to 40 after vaccination, the increase was not significant. The number of convalescent patients in the study was relatively small, and the study did not examine early timepoints following natural infection. In convalescent patients, a median around 83% of post-vaccine SARS-CoV-2-reactive clones were detected only after vaccination, and vaccine-specific priming was suggested by this finding.

What this sample's treatment or condition label stands for: roughly 11-day PBMC culture with coronavirus spike peptide pools or control peptides (ViraFEST assay). To expand antigen-specific T cells with peptide pools and then pick out the expanded clonotypes through TCR sequencing, the study relied on the ViraFEST assay. Positive SARS-CoV-2 PCR tests in the convalescent patients dated from March to December 2020, before Alpha, Beta and Delta variants emerged in the United States. Each well held 2.2 million or so PBMCs cultured in IMDM containing roughly 5% human AB serum and around 10 IU/ml IL-2, with 10 ug/ml peptide pools added. Half of the culture medium was replaced with fresh IL-2-containing medium on days 3 and 7. After 10 to 11 days of culture, CD4+ T cells were isolated by negative selection with the EasySep CD4+ T cell isolation kit. PBMCs were separated from whole blood using Ficoll-Paque Plus gradient centrifugation and then either used fresh or cryopreserved at -140C. Each culture condition was generally run in triplicate wells.

Libraries came from PCR. TCR sequencing of DNA from cultured CD4+ T cells used the Oncomine TCR Beta short-read assay at the Johns Hopkins FTIC core. The QIAamp micro DNA kit was used to extract genomic DNA from the cultured CD4+ T cells. Oncomine TCR Beta libraries from cultured CD4+ T cells were pooled using unique dual indexes and sequenced on an Illumina iSeq 100. The authors processed their data as follows. Non-productive sequences were removed, and CDR3s not starting with C, not ending with F or W, or shorter than 7 amino acids were discarded. Antigen-specific clonotypes were identified with the MANAFEST web application by comparing peptide-stimulated wells with reference and other culture wells. To be called positive, a clone needed an FDR below 0.05, an odds ratio above 5, and a productive frequency above 0.1% in at least two of three replicate wells. A clonotype was classed as cross-reactive if the clonotype showed significant expansion both in SARS-CoV-2 spike wells and in at least one common cold coronavirus spike condition. CDR3 homology was assessed with Levenshtein distances (stringdist) and unrooted phylogenetic trees (ape) in R version 3.6.1. TCRdb reran the public reads through fastp at Q25 and MiXCR, keeping productive beta chains. Each entry merges the rows of one CDR3 protein and shows their most common DNA and genes. TCRdb, rather than the study authors, made the V and J calls. This sample gives about 19,000 distinct CDR3 sequences in total; under 80% of them show up just once. The ten largest account for roughly 7.4% of the sample.

The chain is made from TRBV7-9 and TRBJ1-6, with the D gene not confidently named. Input material: CD4+ T cells from blood, cultured in vitro. This receptor was identified in a human donor who had recovered from COVID-19. DNA sequence: TGTGCCAGCAGCTTAGCGCGAGGTTTCAATTCACCCCTCCACTTT. The resulting protein is CASSLARGFNSPLHF.